Listed here are 20 T cell receptor beta chains from one sample, sequenced in a study of blood T cell repertoires in COVID-19. Some clones are missing from TCRdb's copy, which holds only in-frame ones; the method was immunoSEQ multiplex PCR. The sample holds roughly 200,000 clones; around nine tenths are singletons and the top ten take approximately 2.9%. The specimen sequenced was peripheral blood. Source of these receptors: a man aged 55-75 years with acute or convalescent COVID-19.

This clone was observed once. The chain employs TRBV11-1 and TRBJ2-1; tentatively, D is TRBD1 (6 bases). V was pared by 8 bases and J by 2 bases, with 16 bases between. CDR3 size: 15 residues. Germline CDR1 and CDR2: SGHAT and FQDESV (reference sequence). CDR3 amino acids: CASGVDSNPYNEQFF. The CDR3 bases are TGTGCCAGCGGGGTGGACAGCAACCCCTACAATGAGCAGTTCTTC. Full variable domain (rest looked up from reference TRBV11-1 and TRBJ2-1): EAEVAQSPRYKITEKSQAVAFWCDPISGHATLYWYRQILGQGPELLVQFQDESVVDDSQLPKDRFSAERLKGVDSTLKIQPAELGDSAMYLCASGVDSNPYNEQFFGPGTRLTVL.

The J gene is TRBJ2-2, the V gene TRBV5-6; maybe TRBD2 (5 bases). V dropped 0 bases and J dropped 5 bases, with 5 bases sitting between them. The CDR3 covers 13 residues. The germline V gene has CDR1 SGHDT and CDR2 YYEEEE. Written as DNA, the CDR3 is TGTGCCAGCAGCTTGGGCGGGACCGGGGAGCTGTTTTTT. This encodes CASSLGGTGELFF. Using reference TRBV5-6 and TRBJ2-2 for the parts outside the CDR3, the full variable domain is DAGVTQSPTHLIKTRGQQVTLRCSPKSGHDTVSWYQQALGQGPQFIFQYYEEEERQRGNFPDRFSGHQFPNYSSELNVNALLLGDSALYLCASSLGGTGELFFGEGSRLTVL.

This clone was seen only once. CDR3 DNA sequence: TGTGCCAGCAGCCCGGGACTAGCGGACAACAATGAGCAGTTCTTC. This sequence encodes CASSPGLADNNEQFF. The chain joins TRBV5-6 to TRBJ2-1, with 11 positions matching TRBD2. Unmatched junction bases numbered 5, after V lost 4 bases and J lost 5 bases. Germline values: CDR1 SGHDT, CDR2 YYEEEE. The CDR3 contains 15 residues. The full variable domain, rest sourced from reference TRBV5-6 and TRBJ2-1, is DAGVTQSPTHLIKTRGQQVTLRCSPKSGHDTVSWYQQALGQGPQFIFQYYEEEERQRGNFPDRFSGHQFPNYSSELNVNALLLGDSALYLCASSPGLADNNEQFFGPGTRLTVL.

V gene TRBV7-9 combines with J gene TRBJ1-2; maybe TRBD1 (6 bases). The CDR3 runs to 12 residues. Germline CDR1 reads SEHNR; CDR2 reads FQNEAQ (reference sequence). V shed 5 bases and J shed 7 bases, with 11 bases lying between them. The CDR3 spells CASSKQGRGYTF. DNA for the CDR3: TGTGCCAGCAGCAAACAGGGACGTGGCTACACCTTC.

The chain recombines TRBV11-2 with TRBJ2-3, with TRBD2 as a possible D gene (6 bases). There are 16 residues in the CDR3. V was clipped by 5 bases and J by 2 bases, with 17 bases between them. Germline CDR1 reads SGHAT; CDR2 reads FQNNGV. CDR3 sequence (DNA): TGTGCCAGCAGCCGGAGCCGGGACTTTCTCACAGATACGCAGTATTTT. Encoded protein: CASSRSRDFLTDTQYF.

This clone came up once. The rearrangement joins TRBV19 to TRBJ1-2, with D tentatively TRBD1 (6 bases). The CDR3 contains 13 residues. CDR1 LNHDA and CDR2 SQIVND come from the germline V gene (reference sequence). The V end lost 6 bases, the J end lost 8 bases, and 16 bases lay between the germline ends. The DNA for the CDR3 is TGTGCCAGTAGCCGAGGACAGTTGAAAGGCTACACCTTC. Amino acids: CASSRGQLKGYTF.

The chain is built from TRBV20-1 and TRBJ2-5; 7 bases align to TRBD1. CDR3 size: 13 residues. Trimming at V came to 3 bases and at J to 3 bases, leaving 4 bases not matched to a gene. CDR1 and CDR2 (germline): DFQATT, SNEGSKA (reference sequence). Here the CDR3 reads CSASGTAKETQYF. CDR3 in DNA: TGCAGTGCTAGTGGGACAGCGAAAGAGACCCAGTACTTC.

The V and J genes are TRBV27 and TRBJ2-1, with TRBD2 matching over 11 bases. The CDR3 has 16 amino acids. The junction had 2 bases not matched to a gene; V was cut back by 2 bases and J by 2 bases. CDR1 is MNHEY, CDR2 SMNVEV, per germline (reference sequence). The CDR3 spells CASSLRSGGAYNEQFF. In DNA form, the CDR3 reads TGTGCCAGCAGTTTACGTAGCGGGGGGGCCTACAATGAGCAGTTCTTC.

This clone was counted once. V gene TRBV19 combines with J gene TRBJ1-2, with 11 bases fitting TRBD1. The junction had 7 bases not matched to a gene; V was cut back by 1 base and J by 0 bases. CDR1 is LNHDA and CDR2 is SQIVND in the germline V gene (reference sequence). The CDR3 has 18 amino acids. The CDR3 here is CASSIGTGGLRTNYGYTF. Written as DNA, the CDR3 is TGTGCCAGTAGTATAGGGACAGGGGGCCTTCGGACTAACTATGGCTACACCTTC. The variable domain in full, completed from reference TRBV19 and TRBJ1-2, reads DGGITQSPKYLFRKEGQNVTLSCEQNLNHDAMYWYRQDPGQGLRLIYYSQIVNDFQKGDIAEGYSVSREKKESFPLTVTSAQKNPTAFYLCASSIGTGGLRTNYGYTFGSGTRLTVV.

The rearrangement links TRBV12-3 or TRBV12-4 to TRBJ2-7; possible D gene TRBD2, 6 bases. The CDR3 contains 13 residues. V was trimmed by 5 bases and J by 3 bases, leaving 11 bases between them. CDR3 coding DNA: TGTGCCAGCAGTGCCGGGGGAGGCTACGAGCAGTACTTC. Residues: CASSAGGGYEQYF.

The chain has TRBV19 and TRBJ1-5; tentative D call: TRBD1 (5 bases). Germline V CDR1 and CDR2: LNHDA, SQIVND (reference sequence). The V end lost 9 bases, the J end lost 0 bases, and 15 bases lay between the germline ends. The CDR3 is 15 amino acids. The CDR3: CASLAGVYSNQPQHF. CDR3 nucleotide sequence: TGTGCCAGCCTCGCGGGGGTTTATAGCAATCAGCCCCAGCATTTT. The full variable domain, in which reference TRBV19 and TRBJ1-5 provide the parts outside the CDR3, is DGGITQSPKYLFRKEGQNVTLSCEQNLNHDAMYWYRQDPGQGLRLIYYSQIVNDFQKGDIAEGYSVSREKKESFPLTVTSAQKNPTAFYLCASLAGVYSNQPQHFGDGTRLSIL.

The rearrangement uses TRBV7-2 and TRBJ1-5; D unresolved. Trimming cost V 5 bases and J 3 bases, with 14 bases left between them. CDR3 length: 15 amino acids. Germline lookup yields CDR1 SGHTA and CDR2 FQGNSA. CDR3 sequence reads: CASSPATGFNQPQHF. In nucleotides, the CDR3 is TGTGCCAGCAGCCCAGCAACCGGGTTCAATCAGCCCCAGCATTTT.

The CDR3 loop reads CASSAWTGENEKLFF. The CDR3 coding sequence is TGTGCCAGCAGCGCTTGGACAGGGGAGAATGAAAAACTGTTTTTT. J is TRBJ1-4 and V is TRBV5-8; TRBD1 matches at 9 bases. CDR1 is SGHTS and CDR2 is YDEGEE in the germline V gene. The CDR3 covers 15 residues. V lost 4 bases, J lost 5 bases, and 6 bases stayed unmatched.

This chain connects TRBV29-1 to TRBJ1-4, with a possible D match to TRBD1 (6 bases). The CDR3 is made up of 13 amino acids. V was clipped by 4 bases and J by 7 bases, with 13 bases between them. The germline V gene encodes CDR1 SQVTM and CDR2 ANQGSEA. The CDR3 is CSVGRGAGEKLFF. The CDR3 coding sequence is TGCAGCGTTGGTCGGGGGGCCGGTGAAAAACTGTTTTTT.

J is TRBJ1-5 and V is TRBV5-8; D gene uncertain. This CDR3 comprises 15 residues. Germline V gene sequence: CDR1 SGHTS, CDR2 YDEGEE. The V gene lost 0 bases and the J gene lost 0 bases, with 7 bases spanning the gap. The CDR3 here is CASSLGDYSNQPQHF. Written as DNA, the CDR3 is TGTGCCAGCAGCTTGGGAGATTATAGCAATCAGCCCCAGCATTTT.

CDR3 loop: CASSLGAGVAYEQYF. DNA of the CDR3: TGTGCCAGCAGCTTGGGTGCAGGGGTAGCCTACGAGCAGTACTTC. The chain is built from TRBV5-6 and TRBJ2-7; D perhaps matches TRBD1 (6 bases). CDR1 is SGHDT and CDR2 is YYEEEE in the germline V gene. This CDR3 contains 15 residues. With 0 bases removed from V and 2 bases from J, the gap between germline ends came to 12 bases. Using reference TRBV5-6 and TRBJ2-7 for the parts outside the CDR3, the full variable domain is DAGVTQSPTHLIKTRGQQVTLRCSPKSGHDTVSWYQQALGQGPQFIFQYYEEEERQRGNFPDRFSGHQFPNYSSELNVNALLLGDSALYLCASSLGAGVAYEQYFGPGTRLTVT.

This sequence joins TRBV6-5 and TRBJ2-5, with TRBD1 identical over 8 bases. The CDR3 is 15 residues long. The J segment lost 5 bases and the V segment lost 6 bases, leaving 11 bases of the junction unmatched. Germline CDR1 and CDR2: MNHEY and SVGAGI. CDR3: CASRRTRGRRETQYF. The DNA of the CDR3 is TGTGCCAGCAGAAGAACCAGGGGGCGGAGGGAGACCCAGTACTTC.

The chain joins TRBV29-1 to TRBJ2-5; D is perhaps TRBD2 (5 bases). Germline V gene sequence: CDR1 SQVTM, CDR2 ANQGSEA. This CDR3 spans 13 amino acids. V dropped 7 bases and J dropped 4 bases, with 16 bases sitting between them. In nucleotides, the CDR3 is TGCAGCGCCGAGGGAAGAATCGGAGAGACCCAGTACTTC. Protein sequence: CSAEGRIGETQYF.

The rearrangement joins TRBV27 to TRBJ2-7; D might be TRBD2 (7 bases). V was clipped by 4 bases and J by 3 bases, with 16 bases between them. Germline loops: CDR1 MNHEY, CDR2 SMNVEV (reference sequence). The CDR3 sequence is 15 residues long. CDR3 residues: CASSSVGGPRYEQYF. The CDR3 DNA sequence: TGTGCCAGCAGTTCCGTCGGGGGGCCCCGCTACGAGCAGTACTTC.

V gene TRBV11-2 combines with J gene TRBJ1-2, with D perhaps matching TRBD1 (5 bases). Looked up from germline, CDR1 is SGHAT and CDR2 is FQNNGV. The CDR3 covers 13 residues. V was clipped by 1 base and J by 5 bases, with 8 bases between them. For the CDR3, the DNA is TGTGCCAGCAGCTTAGTACGGGGGTATGGCTACACCTTC. Its protein product is CASSLVRGYGYTF.